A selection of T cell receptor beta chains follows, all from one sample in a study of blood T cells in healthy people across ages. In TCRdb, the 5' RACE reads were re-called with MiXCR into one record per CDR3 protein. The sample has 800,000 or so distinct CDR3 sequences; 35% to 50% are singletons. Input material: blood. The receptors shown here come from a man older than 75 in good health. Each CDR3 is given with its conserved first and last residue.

CASSGGYIYEQYF | TRBJ2-7 | TRBV12-3/TRBV12-4
CASRFSGTNQPQHF | TRBJ1-5 | TRBV6-1
CASSPLGDVQATQYF | TRBJ2-5 | TRBV12-3/TRBV12-4
CSARDLLGGGWTYEQYF | TRBJ2-7 | TRBV20-1
CASSQSNRGTDTQYF | TRBJ2-3 | TRBV3-1
CASSQSLAGGSDEQFF | TRBJ2-1 | TRBV4-3
CASSLSGSPDTQYF | TRBJ2-3 | TRBV5-1
CASSDRADDRETQYF | TRBJ2-5 | TRBV6-4
CASSHTRTIYNEQFF | TRBJ2-1 | TRBV4-2
CSARTLAGHLLYNEQFF | TRBJ2-1 | TRBV20-1
CASSFARAGSYNEQFF | TRBJ2-1 | TRBV5-1
CASSSRRTAATNEKLFF | TRBJ1-4 | TRBV5-6
CASSQGARDSYEQYF | TRBJ2-7 | TRBV4-3
CASSRFGTDFYEQYF | TRBJ2-7 | TRBV14
CAISPGTEQETQYF | TRBJ2-5 | TRBV10-3
CASSHHRTSPSGEQYF | TRBJ2-7 | TRBV6-2/TRBV6-3
CASGGPSGSYNEQYF | TRBJ2-7 | TRBV7-6
CAISDLYNSPLHF | TRBJ1-6 | TRBV10-3
CASLDGTRHHNEQFF | TRBJ2-1 | TRBV7-2